Listed below are T cell receptor beta chains from one sample, sequenced in a study of T cell responses to AZD1222 COVID-19 vaccine. Sequencing used immunoSEQ multiplex PCR; TCRdb keeps in-frame clones, though not all of them. This sample yields fewer than 150,000 clones, of which more than 70% are seen a single time; 4% to 5.5% belongs to the top ten. Sample: peripheral blood, taken on day 0 of AZD1222 vaccination. All receptors come from an adult in good health. The CDR3 runs from the conserved cysteine through the conserved F or W. The D gene is left open where the match is weak. The size entry is marked missing in some rows and otherwise reads once, few, many or a size class.

j_gene	abundance	d_gene	v_gene	CDR3nt	CDR3aa
TRBJ1-3	once	NA	TRBV4-3	TGCGCCAGCAGCCAAGATCTTTCGGGGTTGAACACCATATATTTT	CASSQDLSGLNTIYF
TRBJ2-7	NA	NA	TRBV5-8	TGTGCCAGCAGCTTGTTTGGGGCACAGGGATCCCACGAGCAGTACTTC	CASSLFGAQGSHEQYF
TRBJ1-5	NA	TRBD1	TRBV27	TGTGCCAGCAGTTTAGAGGGGGCGGGCAATCAGCCCCAGCATTTT	CASSLEGAGNQPQHF
TRBJ1-1	NA	TRBD1	TRBV5-1	TGCGCCAGCAGCCTAACTACAGGGGGCACTGAAGCTTTCTTT	CASSLTTGGTEAFF
TRBJ2-3	few	NA	TRBV5-1	TGCGCCAGCAGCAAAGACACAGATACGCAGTATTTT	CASSKDTDTQYF
TRBJ1-3	NA	NA	TRBV7-2	TGTGCCAGCAGCCCTGCCGGCAGACCTGGAAACACCATATATTTT	CASSPAGRPGNTIYF
TRBJ2-7	NA	TRBD1	TRBV29-1	TGCAGCGTTGCAAGACAGGGGTTTGCCGAGCAGTACTTC	CSVARQGFAEQYF
TRBJ2-2	NA	NA	TRBV11-3	TGTGCCAGCAGCCCCGGAGGGGGAAACACCGGGGAGCTGTTTTTT	CASSPGGGNTGELFF
TRBJ1-4	NA	NA	TRBV5-1	TGCGCCAGCAGCTTGGAGCAGGGGACGAATCAAAAACTGTTTTTT	CASSLEQGTNQKLFF
TRBJ1-2	NA	TRBD1	TRBV29-1	TGCAGCGCCGAGACAGGGACGGATGGCTACACCTTC	CSAETGTDGYTF
TRBJ1-5	NA	NA	TRBV7-2	TGTGCCAGCAGCCGCTTGGGGGGGGAAAATCAGCCCCAGCATTTT	CASSRLGGENQPQHF
TRBJ2-2	NA	NA	TRBV19	TGTGCCAGTAGTATCGGGGGGCGCATATACACCGGGGAGCTGTTTTTT	CASSIGGRIYTGELFF
TRBJ1-5	once	NA	TRBV5-6	TGTGCCAGCAGTGGGGGGACGGGGCAGCCCCAGCATTTT	CASSGGTGQPQHF
TRBJ2-1	NA	NA	TRBV3-1/TRBV3-2	TGTGCCAGCAGCCAAGTTGCGAGCTCCTACAATGAGCAGTTCTTC	CASSQVASSYNEQFF
TRBJ1-5	NA	NA	TRBV7-2	TGTGCCAGCAGCCACCGGGTTAGTGACGTTCAGCCCCAGCATTTT	CASSHRVSDVQPQHF
TRBJ2-3	NA	NA	TRBV5-5	TGTGCCAGCAGCTTTAGTGGCCAGAGGGGCGCGGCAGATACGCAGTATTTT	CASSFSGQRGAADTQYF
TRBJ2-5	NA	NA	TRBV6-2/TRBV6-3	TGTGCCAGCAGCCTCAGCGCAGGGGCTAGGGAGACCCAGTACTTC	CASSLSAGARETQYF
TRBJ1-2	NA	NA	TRBV12-3/TRBV12-4	TGTGCCAGCAGTTTAGCGGGGAATGGCTACACCTTC	CASSLAGNGYTF
TRBJ2-7	NA	TRBD1	TRBV27	TGTGCCAGCAGCCGCTCCGGGACAGGGGGCTTGGTCGGCGAGCAGTACTTC	CASSRSGTGGLVGEQYF
TRBJ2-2	NA	NA	TRBV5-1	TGCGCCAGCAGTTACGATCGCACCGGGGAGCTGTTTTTT	CASSYDRTGELFF
TRBJ1-1	NA	NA	TRBV4-1	TGCGCCAGCAGCCAATTGGGACGGATGAACACTGAAGCTTTCTTT	CASSQLGRMNTEAFF
TRBJ2-7	once	NA	TRBV18	TGTGCCAGCTCACCACCTACACGGTCCGAGCAGTACTTC	CASSPPTRSEQYF
TRBJ1-1	NA	NA	TRBV7-8	TGTGCCAGCAGCTTAGATCTTGGACTTGAAGCTTTCTTT	CASSLDLGLEAFF
TRBJ2-1	few	NA	TRBV10-2	TGCGCCAGCAGTGAGTCATACAATGAGCAGTTCTTC	CASSESYNEQFF
TRBJ1-6	once	TRBD1	TRBV18	TGTGCCAGCTCACCATGGGGACAGGCCAATTCACCCCTCCACTTT	CASSPWGQANSPLHF
TRBJ1-4	NA	NA	TRBV11-3	TGTGCCAGCAGCTTAGCGGGGCTGGGGTGTGAAAAACTGTTTTTT	CASSLAGLGCEKLFF
TRBJ2-5	NA	TRBD2	TRBV6-5	TGTGCCAGCAGTTACTCAATAGCGGGGGTGTATGAGACCCAGTACTTC	CASSYSIAGVYETQYF
TRBJ1-2	once	TRBD1	TRBV7-8	TGTGCCAGCAGCAAGGGACAGGGGGCCTATGGCTACACCTTC	CASSKGQGAYGYTF
TRBJ1-6	NA	NA	TRBV4-1	TGCGCCAGCAGCCAAGATCTGGGCAGTAATTCACCCCTCCACTTT	CASSQDLGSNSPLHF
TRBJ1-1	NA	TRBD1	TRBV6-4	TGTGCCAGCAGCCGGACAGGGCAGGATGAAGCTTTCTTT	CASSRTGQDEAFF
TRBJ2-7	NA	NA	TRBV5-1	TGCGCCAGCAAGGCGGGGACAGCGTCCTCCTACGAGCAGTACTTC	CASKAGTASSYEQYF
TRBJ2-7	NA	TRBD1	TRBV18	TGTGCCAGCTCACCAAACAGGGGGAAATACGAGCAGTACTTC	CASSPNRGKYEQYF
TRBJ1-5	few	NA	TRBV2	TGTGCCAGCAGTGAGTTGACAGGCCCCTCTAGCAATCAGCCCCAGCATTTT	CASSELTGPSSNQPQHF
TRBJ1-5	NA	TRBD1	TRBV28	TGTGCCAGCAGTTCCCCCAACAGGGGGTTTCGCAATCAGCCCCAGCATTTT	CASSSPNRGFRNQPQHF
TRBJ1-2	NA	NA	TRBV27	TGTGCCAGCAGTTTTATTACGGAGTCATTATACTATGGCTACACCTTC	CASSFITESLYYGYTF
TRBJ1-3	NA	NA	TRBV28	TGTGCCAGCAGTTTAGCTCTTCCGGGAAACACCATATATTTT	CASSLALPGNTIYF
TRBJ2-2	NA	TRBD1	TRBV4-3	TGCGCCAGCAGCCAAGAAGCCGGGACAGGGGTAGGGGAGCTGTTTTTT	CASSQEAGTGVGELFF
TRBJ2-2	NA	TRBD1	TRBV11-2	TGTGCCAGCAGCTCCGGACAGGGGAACACCGGGGAGCTGTTTTTT	CASSSGQGNTGELFF
TRBJ2-6	NA	TRBD2	TRBV5-5	TGTGCCAGCAGCTTGGCCCGACTAGCGGGGGAGTCCTGGGCCAACGTCCTGACTTTC	CASSLARLAGESWANVLTF
TRBJ1-5	NA	NA	TRBV12-3/TRBV12-4	TGTGCCAGCAGTCTTTGGGAAGATCAGCCCCAGCATTTT	CASSLWEDQPQHF
TRBJ2-7	NA	TRBD2	TRBV6-5	TGTGCCGGAGGGATAAGCGGGGGTTACGAGCAGTACTTC	CAGGISGGYEQYF
TRBJ2-2	NA	NA	TRBV7-8	TGTGCCAGCAGCATTTCGAACACCGGGGAGCTGTTTTTT	CASSISNTGELFF
TRBJ1-5	NA	NA	TRBV6-6	TGTGCCAGCAGTTGGGGACACCAGAGCAATCAGCCCCAGCATTTT	CASSWGHQSNQPQHF
TRBJ1-5	NA	NA	TRBV4-1	TGCGCCAGCAGCCAATCCATGGGCAATCAGCCCCAGCATTTT	CASSQSMGNQPQHF
TRBJ1-1	NA	TRBD1	TRBV5-5	TGTGCCAGAGGGACAGGGGGCCACACTGAAGCTTTCTTT	CARGTGGHTEAFF